These 2 T cell receptor beta chains share one sample of origin, sequenced in a study of blood T cell repertoires in COVID-19. Profiled with immunoSEQ multiplex PCR; TCRdb holds only in-frame clones, not every one. The sample holds under 250,000 clones, 84% seen once. The sample was peripheral blood. The origin of the receptors is a woman aged 35 to 49 who had recovered from COVID-19.

This clone has more than one count but fewer than ten. The chain recombines TRBV30 with TRBJ2-1; a possible D gene is TRBD1 (5 bases). V was cut by 4 bases and J by 6 bases, with 10 bases left in between. The CDR3 sequence is 12 residues long. Germline CDR1 and CDR2: GTSNPN and SVGIG (reference sequence). The CDR3 sequence is CAWIDSSNEQFF. The CDR3 DNA is TGTGCCTGGATAGACAGCAGCAATGAGCAGTTCTTC.

This clone has just one count. The chain links TRBV7-9 to TRBJ1-3, with 10 nucleotides matching TRBD1. CDR3 size: 17 residues. Trimming took 5 bases from V and 0 from J; bases not matched to a gene: 7. CDR1 is SEHNR and CDR2 is FQNEAQ in the germline V gene (reference sequence). The CDR3 DNA is TGTGCCAGCAGCCCTGGACAGGGGGTTGTCTCTGGAAACACCATATATTTT. This gives the protein CASSPGQGVVSGNTIYF.